Listed below are T cell receptor beta chains from one sample, sequenced in a study of memory CD4+ T cells and cytomegalovirus serostatus. TCRdb's table, derived via immunoSEQ multiplex PCR, lists solely in-frame clones and lacks some. This repertoire shows around 40,000 clones, around 79% found once; its top ten account for 0.65% to 0.85%. Source material: memory CD4+ T cells from blood. The origin of the receptors is an adult in good health and CMV-seronegative. Each CDR3 is given with its conserved first and last residue. D genes are given only for firm matches. Clone size appears in some rows only: once, few, many, or a class for an expanded clone.

J | size | D | V | DNA | CDR3
TRBJ2-1 | NA | TRBD1 | TRBV18 | TGTGCCAGCTCACCGCCGGGACAGGGAAACAATGAGCAGTTCTTC | CASSPPGQGNNEQFF
TRBJ2-5 | NA | NA | TRBV2 | TGTGCCAGCAGTTTCGGTGCGGGTCTGAGCCTACAAGAGACCCAGTACTTC | CASSFGAGLSLQETQYF
TRBJ1-1 | NA | NA | TRBV6-1 | TGTGCCAGCAGACAGGGTGGGATGTACACTGAAGCTTTCTTT | CASRQGGMYTEAFF
TRBJ1-6 | once | NA | TRBV4-3 | TGCGCCAGCAGCCAATTCCAACAGGGCAGTTCACCCCTCCACTTT | CASSQFQQGSSPLHF
TRBJ2-1 | NA | NA | TRBV14 | TGTGCCAGCAGCCCCACCTACAATGAGCAGTTCTTC | CASSPTYNEQFF
TRBJ1-1 | NA | NA | TRBV4-2 | TGTGCCAGCAGCCAAAATACGCGGAACACTGAAGCTTTCTTT | CASSQNTRNTEAFF
TRBJ1-5 | NA | NA | TRBV6-4 | TGTGCCAGCAGTGATATCAGTTGGACCTACAATCAGCCCCAGCATTTT | CASSDISWTYNQPQHF
TRBJ1-3 | NA | TRBD1 | TRBV5-1 | TGCGCCAGCAGCGCGGGGAGACAGGGGACGGGAAACACCATATATTTT | CASSAGRQGTGNTIYF
TRBJ2-3 | NA | TRBD2 | TRBV9 | TGTGCCAGCAGCCCAACTAGCGGGGGAGATACGCAGTATTTT | CASSPTSGGDTQYF
TRBJ2-3 | NA | NA | TRBV5-1 | TGCGCCAGCAGCTTGGCCGGGGCGGAGCAGTATTTT | CASSLAGAEQYF
TRBJ1-1 | few | NA | TRBV4-1 | TGCGCCAGCAGCCAAGAGCGCCAATCAGGGGCGGGGGACACTGAAGCTTTCTTT | CASSQERQSGAGDTEAFF
TRBJ1-1 | NA | NA | TRBV2 | TGTGCCAGCATGGGGCAGGGGAACACTGAAGCTTTCTTT | CASMGQGNTEAFF
TRBJ1-2 | NA | TRBD1 | TRBV5-4 | TGTGCCAGCAGCTTGATGAGACAGGGGGCAAATGGCTACACCTTC | CASSLMRQGANGYTF
TRBJ2-7 | NA | NA | TRBV30 | TGTGCCTGGAGTGCCCTATACGAGCAGTACTTC | CAWSALYEQYF
TRBJ1-1 | NA | TRBD1 | TRBV7-8 | TGTGCCAGCAGCACCCAGACAGGGCGGACTGAAGCTTTCTTT | CASSTQTGRTEAFF
TRBJ1-5 | NA | NA | TRBV7-6 | TGTGCCAGCAGCCCTGGGTCATCCCCCTTTAGCAATCAGCCCCAGCATTTT | CASSPGSSPFSNQPQHF
TRBJ2-5 | NA | NA | TRBV5-1 | TGCGCCAGCAGCTTGAGCCAAGAGACCCAGTACTTC | CASSLSQETQYF
TRBJ2-7 | NA | NA | TRBV6-4 | TGTGCCCCTTTGCGAGGGGCGGAAACACCCTACGAGCAGTACTTC | CAPLRGAETPYEQYF
TRBJ1-1 | NA | NA | TRBV4-1 | TGCGCCAGCAGCCAAGCCAACACTGAAGCTTTCTTT | CASSQANTEAFF
TRBJ2-5 | NA | NA | TRBV5-6 | TGTGCCAGCAGCTTACTAGGGGAACAAGAGACCCAGTACTTC | CASSLLGEQETQYF
TRBJ1-5 | NA | NA | TRBV28 | TGTGCCAGCAGGAGTCCAGGACAGCCCCAGCATTTT | CASRSPGQPQHF
TRBJ1-2 | NA | TRBD1 | TRBV19 | TGTGCCAGTAGGACTACAGGGGCCTCCGGCTATGGCTACACCTTC | CASRTTGASGYGYTF
TRBJ1-1 | NA | NA | TRBV4-3 | TGCGCCAGCAGCCAAGGGGGGGAAGCTTTCTTT | CASSQGGEAFF
TRBJ1-3 | NA | TRBD1 | TRBV2 | TGTGCCAGCAGTGAAGGACAGGGACTTGGAAACACCATATATTTT | CASSEGQGLGNTIYF
TRBJ2-3 | NA | TRBD1 | TRBV7-3 | TGTGCCAGCAGCTTAGGACAGGGGCTTGCAGATACGCAGTATTTT | CASSLGQGLADTQYF
TRBJ2-2 | few | NA | TRBV4-1 | TGCGCCAGCAGCCATCCATTTGACACGAACACCGGGGAGCTGTTTTTT | CASSHPFDTNTGELFF
TRBJ2-5 | NA | NA | TRBV7-2 | TGTGCCAGCAGCTTAGATCGGGGGACCCAGTACTTC | CASSLDRGTQYF